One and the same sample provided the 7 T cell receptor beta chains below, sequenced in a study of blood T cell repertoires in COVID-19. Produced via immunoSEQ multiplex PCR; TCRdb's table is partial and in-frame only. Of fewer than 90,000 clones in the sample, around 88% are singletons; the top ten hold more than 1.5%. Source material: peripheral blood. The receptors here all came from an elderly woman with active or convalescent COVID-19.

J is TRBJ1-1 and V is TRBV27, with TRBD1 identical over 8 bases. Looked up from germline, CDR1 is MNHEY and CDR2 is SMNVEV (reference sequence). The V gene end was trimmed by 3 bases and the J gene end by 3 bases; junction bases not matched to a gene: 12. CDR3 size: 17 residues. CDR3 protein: CASSLSRRGRFYTEAFF. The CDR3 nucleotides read TGTGCCAGCAGTTTGTCCCGCAGGGGGCGTTTCTACACTGAAGCTTTCTTT.

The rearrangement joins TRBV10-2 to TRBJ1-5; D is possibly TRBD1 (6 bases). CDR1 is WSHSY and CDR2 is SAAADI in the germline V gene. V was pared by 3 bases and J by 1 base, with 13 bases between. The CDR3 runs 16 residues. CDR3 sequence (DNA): TGCGCCAGCAGTGACCAGGGGCGTCCAAGCAATCAGCCCCAGCATTTT. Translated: CASSDQGRPSNQPQHF.

The CDR3 DNA is TGTGCCAGCAGTTCCCGGGGGGGCAGGTCAAGTTCACCCCTCCACTTT. Translating gives CASSSRGGRSSSPLHF. The rearrangement joins TRBV6-5 to TRBJ1-6, with D perhaps TRBD1 (6 bases). Germline loops: CDR1 MNHEY, CDR2 SVGAGI. The CDR3 consists of 16 residues. Trimming left V 4 bases short and J 9 bases short, with 19 bases between.

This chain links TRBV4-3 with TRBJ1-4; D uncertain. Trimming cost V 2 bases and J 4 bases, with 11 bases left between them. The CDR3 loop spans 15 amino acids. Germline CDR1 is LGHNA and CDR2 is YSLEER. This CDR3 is CASSQPSNSNEKLFF. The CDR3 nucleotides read TGCGCCAGCAGCCAACCATCAAATAGTAATGAAAAACTGTTTTTT.

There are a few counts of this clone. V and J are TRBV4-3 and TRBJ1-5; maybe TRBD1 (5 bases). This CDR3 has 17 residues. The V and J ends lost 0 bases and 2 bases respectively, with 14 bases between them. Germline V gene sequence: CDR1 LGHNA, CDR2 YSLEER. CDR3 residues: CASSQDWQGEGNQPQHF. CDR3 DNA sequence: TGCGCCAGCAGCCAAGATTGGCAGGGCGAGGGCAATCAGCCCCAGCATTTT.

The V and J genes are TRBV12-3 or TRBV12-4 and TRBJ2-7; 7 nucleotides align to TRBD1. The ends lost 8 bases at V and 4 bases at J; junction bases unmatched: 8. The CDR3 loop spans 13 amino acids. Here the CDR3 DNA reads TGTGCCAGCTCATCCACCAGGGGGTACGAGCAGTACTTC. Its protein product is CASSSTRGYEQYF.

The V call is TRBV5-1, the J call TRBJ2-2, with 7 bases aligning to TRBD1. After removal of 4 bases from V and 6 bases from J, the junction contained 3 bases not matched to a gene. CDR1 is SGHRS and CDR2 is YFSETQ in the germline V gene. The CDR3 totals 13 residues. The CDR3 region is CASSLQGAGELFF. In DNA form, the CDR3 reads TGCGCCAGCAGCCTGCAGGGGGCCGGGGAGCTGTTTTTT. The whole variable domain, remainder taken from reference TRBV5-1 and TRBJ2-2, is KAGVTQTPRYLIKTRGQQVTLSCSPISGHRSVSWYQQTPGQGLQFLFEYFSETQRNKGNFPGRFSGRQFSNSRSEMNVSTLELGDSALYLCASSLQGAGELFFGEGSRLTVL.